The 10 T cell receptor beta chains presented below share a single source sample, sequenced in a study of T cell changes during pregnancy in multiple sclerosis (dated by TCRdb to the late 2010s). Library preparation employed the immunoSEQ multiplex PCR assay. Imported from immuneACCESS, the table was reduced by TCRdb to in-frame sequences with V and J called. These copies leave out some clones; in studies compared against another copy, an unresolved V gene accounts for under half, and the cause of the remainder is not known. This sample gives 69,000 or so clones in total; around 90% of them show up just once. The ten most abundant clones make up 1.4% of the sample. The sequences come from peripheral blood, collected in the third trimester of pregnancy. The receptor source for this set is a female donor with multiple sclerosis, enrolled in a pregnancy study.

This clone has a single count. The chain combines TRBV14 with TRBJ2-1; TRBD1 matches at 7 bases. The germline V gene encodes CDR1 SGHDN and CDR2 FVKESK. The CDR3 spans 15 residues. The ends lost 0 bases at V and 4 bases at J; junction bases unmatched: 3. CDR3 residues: CASSQETGFYNEQFF. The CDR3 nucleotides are TGTGCCAGCAGCCAAGAGACAGGGTTTTACAATGAGCAGTTCTTC.

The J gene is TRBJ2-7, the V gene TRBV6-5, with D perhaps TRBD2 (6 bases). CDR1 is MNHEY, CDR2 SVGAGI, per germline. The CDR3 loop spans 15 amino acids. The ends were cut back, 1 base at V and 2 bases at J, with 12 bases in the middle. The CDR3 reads CASSYYSGGTYEQYF. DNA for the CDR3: TGTGCCAGCAGTTACTACAGTGGGGGGACCTACGAGCAGTACTTC.

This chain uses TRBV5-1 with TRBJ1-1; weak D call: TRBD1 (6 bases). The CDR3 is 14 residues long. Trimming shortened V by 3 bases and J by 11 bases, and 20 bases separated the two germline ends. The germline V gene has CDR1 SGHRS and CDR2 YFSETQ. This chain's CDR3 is CASSWRSTGKVAFF. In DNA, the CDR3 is TGCGCCAGCAGCTGGCGATCGACAGGAAAGGTGGCTTTCTTT.

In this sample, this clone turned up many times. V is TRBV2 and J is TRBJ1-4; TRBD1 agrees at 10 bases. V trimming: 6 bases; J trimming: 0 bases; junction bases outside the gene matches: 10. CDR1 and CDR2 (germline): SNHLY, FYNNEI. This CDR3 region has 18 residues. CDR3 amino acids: CASSIDRGPVATNEKLFF. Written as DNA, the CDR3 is TGTGCCAGCAGCATCGACAGGGGGCCTGTTGCAACTAATGAAAAACTGTTTTTT.

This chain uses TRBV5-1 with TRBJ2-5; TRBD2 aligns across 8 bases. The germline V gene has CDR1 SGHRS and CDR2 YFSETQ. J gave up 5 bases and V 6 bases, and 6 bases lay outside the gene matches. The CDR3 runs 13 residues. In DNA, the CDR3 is TGCGCCAGCAAGACTAGCGTCAGGGAGACCCAGTACTTC. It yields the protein CASKTSVRETQYF. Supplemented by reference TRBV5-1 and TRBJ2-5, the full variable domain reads KAGVTQTPRYLIKTRGQQVTLSCSPISGHRSVSWYQQTPGQGLQFLFEYFSETQRNKGNFPGRFSGRQFSNSRSEMNVSTLELGDSALYLCASKTSVRETQYFGPGTRLLVL.

CDR3 DNA sequence: TGCGCCAGCAGCCTACTAACGGGAGCCTGGGAGACCCAGTACTTC. It is translated as CASSLLTGAWETQYF. The J gene is TRBJ2-5, the V gene TRBV5-1; possibly TRBD2 for D (6 bases). The CDR3 consists of 15 residues. In germline, CDR1 is SGHRS, CDR2 YFSETQ. V lost 4 bases and J 5 bases, leaving 18 bases between the germline ends.

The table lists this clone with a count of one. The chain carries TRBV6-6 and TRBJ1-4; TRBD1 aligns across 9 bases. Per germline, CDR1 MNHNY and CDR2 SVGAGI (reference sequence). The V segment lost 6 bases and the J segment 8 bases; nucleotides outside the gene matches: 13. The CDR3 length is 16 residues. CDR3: CASRQPPTGGREKLFF. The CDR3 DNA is TGTGCCAGCAGGCAACCACCGACAGGGGGTCGGGAAAAACTGTTTTTT.

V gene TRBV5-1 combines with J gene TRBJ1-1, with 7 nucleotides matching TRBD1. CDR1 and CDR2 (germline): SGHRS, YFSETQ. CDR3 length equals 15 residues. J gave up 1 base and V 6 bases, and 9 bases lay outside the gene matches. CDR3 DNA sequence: TGCGCCAGCACCCTGATGGGACAGAGGAACACTGAAGCTTTCTTT. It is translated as CASTLMGQRNTEAFF.

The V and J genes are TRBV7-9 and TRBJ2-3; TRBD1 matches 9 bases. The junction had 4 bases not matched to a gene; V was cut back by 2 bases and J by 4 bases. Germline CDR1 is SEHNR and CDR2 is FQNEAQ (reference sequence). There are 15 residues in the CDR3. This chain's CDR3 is CASSLRRQGADTQYF. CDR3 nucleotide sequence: TGTGCCAGCAGCTTACGGAGACAGGGGGCAGATACGCAGTATTTT.

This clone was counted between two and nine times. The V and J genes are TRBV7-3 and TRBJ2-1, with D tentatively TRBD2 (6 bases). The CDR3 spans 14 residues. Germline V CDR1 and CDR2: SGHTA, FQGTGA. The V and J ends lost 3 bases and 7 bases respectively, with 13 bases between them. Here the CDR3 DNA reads TGTGCCAGCAGCTTGGGGACTTGGGAGAATGAGCAGTTCTTC. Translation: CASSLGTWENEQFF.